This T cell receptor (beta chain) was sequenced in a study of blood T cell repertoires in COVID-19 (dated by TCRdb to 2020 to 2022). A note on the overall study: Samples from collaborators originated in the United States, Italy and Spain and spanned both the acute and convalescent phases of COVID-19. Where available, HLA class I and class II types were obtained from metadata supplied by the sample provider rather than from assay-based typing. Samples were obtained from the ongoing ImmuneRACE study (first 160 participants) and from some 1,300 subjects provided by 6 global collaborators. The repertoires were released in a freely available public database intended as a resource for research on the immune response to SARS-CoV-2. The material from the prospective study consisted of cDNA or gDNA derived from T cells, B-cell-depleted T cells, or PBMCs. Nearly every sample came with metadata listing a de-identified subject ID, COVID-19 status, age in years and sex. Deeply sampled blood TCRbeta repertoires from subjects exposed to, actively infected with, or recovered from COVID-19 were included in the dataset.

TCRbeta CDR3 regions were amplified from genomic DNA using the immunoSEQ Assay, a bias-controlled multiplex PCR. Per the source publication's procedure: The number of nucleated cells in each sample was estimated by amplification of reference gene primers within the assay. To quantify the absolute abundance of each unique TCRbeta CDR3 rearrangement, sequence reads were collapsed and filtered. For each sample, productive Simpson clonality was calculated by taking the square root of Simpson's diversity index across productive rearrangements. TCRdb retrieved this table from immuneACCESS and kept in-frame rearrangements only. Not all clones are present; in checked studies, unresolved V genes account for under half, and no reason is known for the remainder. Clone size and the V and J calls come from that table; the DNA yielded D and trimming. A total of 150,000 to 200,000 clones appear in this sample, 87% of them only once. The top ten clones comprise about 5% of the sample.

As encoded in the germline V gene, CDR1 is MGHDK while CDR2 is SYGVNS. V gives up 1 base and J gives up 1 base, and the segment between their germline ends measures 10 bases. Inclusive of the bounding cysteine and phenylalanine, the CDR3 is 15 residues long. The kept DNA is CDR3 alone, 45 bases in frame from the first base. Each collaborating institution followed its own protocols to collect whole blood in K2EDTA tubes. For TCRbeta analysis, collaborator samples were shipped as frozen whole blood, as isolated PBMCs, or as DNA extracted from either sample type. This clone has more than one count but fewer than ten. This receptor's antigen is unknown. No qualities accompany the bases; no much larger clone lies one base away. Overall study outcomes, separate from this receptor: How much clinical and demographic metadata was included differed by source and by participant, and the metadata was provided uncurated.

The sequence derives from a human donor in a cohort sampled during active COVID-19. The chain is assembled from TRBV25-1 and TRBJ2-5; the D segment could be TRBD1, given 5 matching bases. Sequencing was carried out using peripheral blood. DNA sequence: TGTGCCAGCAGTGAATTAGGGGCCAGCCAAGAGACCCAGTACTTC. The translation is CASSELGASQETQYF.